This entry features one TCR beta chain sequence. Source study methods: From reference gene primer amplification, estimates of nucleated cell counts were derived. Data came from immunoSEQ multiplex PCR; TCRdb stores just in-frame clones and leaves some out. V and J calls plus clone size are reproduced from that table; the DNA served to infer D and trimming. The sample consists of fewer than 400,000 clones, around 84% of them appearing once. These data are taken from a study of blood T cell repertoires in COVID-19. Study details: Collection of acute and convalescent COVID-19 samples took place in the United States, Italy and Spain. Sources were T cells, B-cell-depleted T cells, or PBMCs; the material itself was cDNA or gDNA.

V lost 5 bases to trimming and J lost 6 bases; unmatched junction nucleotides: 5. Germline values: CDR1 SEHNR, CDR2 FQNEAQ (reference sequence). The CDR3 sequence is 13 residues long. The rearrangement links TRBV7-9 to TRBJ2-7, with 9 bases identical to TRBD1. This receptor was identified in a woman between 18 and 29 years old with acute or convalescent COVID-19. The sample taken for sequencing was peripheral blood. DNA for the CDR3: TGTGCCAGCAGCCTGGGACAGGGTACCGAGCAGTACTTC. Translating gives CASSLGQGTEQYF.